The 16 T cell receptor beta chains reported below all come from one sample, sequenced in a study of PD-L1 blockade in urothelial cancer. Data came from immunoSEQ multiplex PCR; TCRdb stores just in-frame clones and leaves some out. Among 50,000 to 65,000 clones listed, roughly 86% were seen once. The sample was PBMCs, taken around atezolizumab (anti-PD-L1) treatment. All receptors come from a man aged 50 to 59 with urothelial cancer.

The rearrangement links TRBV7-8 to TRBJ2-7; possible D gene TRBD1, 6 bases. Germline CDR1 and CDR2: SGHVS and FQNEAQ. The CDR3 runs to 15 residues. V lost 2 bases and J 7 bases, leaving 18 bases between the germline ends. For the CDR3, the DNA is TGTGCCAGCAGCTTATGGGCCGCAGGGGCGGGTGAGCAGTACTTC. Translation gives CASSLWAAGAGEQYF.

The chain has TRBV7-2 and TRBJ2-1; D gene unclear. Trimming removed 2 bases from V and 9 bases from J, with 8 bases in between. The CDR3 spans 12 residues. Germline CDR1 SGHTA, CDR2 FQGNSA. This chain's CDR3 is CASSLILFEQFF. The CDR3, as DNA: TGTGCCAGCAGCTTAATTCTATTTGAGCAGTTCTTC.

This chain links TRBV5-1 with TRBJ2-1; 14 bases align to TRBD2. The J segment lost 0 bases and the V segment lost 4 bases, leaving 6 bases of the junction unmatched. This CDR3 has 18 residues. Germline V lookup: CDR1 SGHRS, CDR2 YFSETQ. The CDR3 reads CASSAGLAGGYSYNEQFF. CDR3 bases: TGCGCCAGCAGCGCCGGACTAGCGGGAGGCTACTCCTACAATGAGCAGTTCTTC.

The chain couples TRBV5-1 to TRBJ2-2, with TRBD2 as a possible D gene (6 bases). The V and J ends lost 2 bases and 4 bases respectively, with 18 bases between them. This CDR3 spans 17 amino acids. The germline CDR1 and CDR2 sequences are SGHRS and YFSETQ. The CDR3 loop is CASSFNGRELGTGELFF. For the CDR3, the DNA is TGCGCCAGCAGCTTCAACGGACGGGAGTTGGGCACCGGGGAGCTGTTTTTT.

The genes are TRBV11-2 and TRBJ2-7; 8 nucleotides agree with TRBD2. Germline V gives CDR1 SGHAT, CDR2 FQNNGV. V trimming: 3 bases; J trimming: 6 bases; junction bases outside the gene matches: 7. The CDR3 length is 14 residues. In DNA form, the CDR3 reads TGTGCCAGCAGCTTGCAGCGGGGGACGGGCGAGCAGTACTTC. This sequence encodes CASSLQRGTGEQYF.

V usage is TRBV5-1 and J usage is TRBJ2-5, with TRBD2 matching 9 bases. V lost 9 bases and J lost 5; bases outside the gene matches: 14. Germline V lookup: CDR1 SGHRS, CDR2 YFSETQ. The CDR3 is made up of 15 amino acids. The chain's CDR3 is CATNSGSGRAETQYF. The CDR3 DNA follows: TGCGCCACCAATAGCGGGAGTGGTCGCGCCGAGACCCAGTACTTC.

This sequence joins TRBV5-5 and TRBJ2-7; D ambiguous. The V end lost 5 bases, the J end lost 7 bases, and 10 bases lay between the germline ends. Germline lookup yields CDR1 SGHKS and CDR2 YYEKEE (reference sequence). The CDR3 contains 11 residues. The CDR3 bases are TGTGCCAGCAGGCAAACTCGGGAGCAGTACTTC. It encodes CASRQTREQYF. Looking up the rest from reference TRBV5-5 and TRBJ2-7 gives the full variable domain: DAGVTQSPTHLIKTRGQQVTLRCSPISGHKSVSWYQQVLGQGPQFIFQYYEKEERGRGNFPDRFSARQFPNYSSELNVNALLLGDSALYLCASRQTREQYFGPGTRLTVT.

The chain joins TRBV5-1 to TRBJ2-3, with D hard to call. Trimming removed 0 bases from V and 0 bases from J, with 8 bases in between. The germline CDR1 and CDR2 sequences are SGHRS and YFSETQ. The CDR3 has 15 amino acids. The CDR3 nucleotides are TGCGCCAGCAGCTTGGATGCGAGTAGCACAGATACGCAGTATTTT. This encodes CASSLDASSTDTQYF.

The chain joins TRBV5-1 to TRBJ2-3; 13 bases agree with TRBD2. The CDR3 contains 15 residues. V lost 5 bases and J lost 4; bases outside the gene matches: 4. Germline V lookup: CDR1 SGHRS, CDR2 YFSETQ. CDR3 amino acids: CASSNGLAGADTQYF. CDR3 nucleotides: TGCGCCAGCAGTAACGGACTAGCGGGAGCAGATACGCAGTATTTT.

This clone was counted only a few times. The chain recombines TRBV4-1 with TRBJ2-1; weak D call: TRBD1 (5 bases). The germline CDR1 and CDR2 sequences are MGHRA and YSYEKL. The ends were cut back, 0 bases at V and 10 bases at J, with 7 bases in the middle. The CDR3 loop spans 12 amino acids. The CDR3 DNA follows: TGCGCCAGCAGCCAAGAAAGGGGAGAGCAGTTCTTC. Translating gives CASSQERGEQFF.

CDR3 bases: TGCGCCAGCAGCGGGGGACTAGCGGGGTGCTTCTTC. As protein: CASSGGLAGCFF. The chain employs TRBV5-1 and TRBJ2-1, with TRBD2 matching 13 bases. Trimming cost V 4 bases and J 16 bases; bases outside gene matches: 5. The CDR3 spans 12 residues. CDR1 and CDR2 (germline): SGHRS, YFSETQ.

This chain joins TRBV7-2 and TRBJ2-3; perhaps TRBD1 as D (5 bases). The CDR3 is 15 amino acids. Trimming cost V 6 bases and J 0 bases, with 13 bases left between them. Looked up from germline, CDR1 is SGHTA and CDR2 is FQGNSA. The CDR3 DNA reads as TGTGCCAGCAGGGGGCAAAGGACGAGCACAGATACGCAGTATTTT. Its translation is CASRGQRTSTDTQYF.

The chain employs TRBV6-6 and TRBJ1-5, with 7 nucleotides matching TRBD1. Germline-derived CDR1 and CDR2 are MNHNY and SVGAGI (reference sequence). J was trimmed by 2 bases and V by 8 bases; bases with no gene match: 6. CDR3 length equals 14 residues. CDR3 in DNA: TGTGCCAGCTTAACAGGGGAGGGCAATCAGCCCCAGCATTTT. This gives the protein CASLTGEGNQPQHF.

This chain uses TRBV5-6 with TRBJ1-2, with 8 bases fitting TRBD1. Germline assignment: CDR1 SGHDT and CDR2 YYEEEE. V lost 2 bases, J lost 4 bases, and 4 bases stayed unmatched. CDR3 size: 14 residues. CDR3 coding DNA: TGTGCCAGCAGCTTAAGACAGGGGAGCTATGGCTACACCTTC. Protein sequence: CASSLRQGSYGYTF.

This sequence joins TRBV7-8 and TRBJ2-7, with a weak D call TRBD2 (6 bases). V was shortened by 8 bases and J by 7 bases, with 12 bases between the two germline ends. The CDR3 extends over 11 amino acids. Germline CDR1 SGHVS, CDR2 FQNEAQ. CDR3 amino acids: CASGGVGEQYF. The DNA of the CDR3 is TGTGCCAGCGGCGGGGTCGGAGAGCAGTACTTC.

The chain combines TRBV6-5 with TRBJ2-5; the D gene is possibly TRBD2 (6 bases). Trimming removed 2 bases from V and 1 base from J, with 11 bases in between. The CDR3 spans 15 residues. Germline V lookup: CDR1 MNHEY, CDR2 SVGAGI. As DNA, the CDR3 is TGTGCCAGCAGTTACGGGGGAGGAGGCCAAGAGACCCAGTACTTC. As protein: CASSYGGGGQETQYF.